This record covers a single T cell receptor beta chain. Antigen: not known. The data are from a study of T cells in narcolepsy. Study-level background: Donors had narcolepsy type 1 or type 2, or were healthy controls. Study findings and constraints: Blood of same and different patients, but not healthy controls, reportedly held recurring autoreactive clonotypes. HCRT-specific and TRIB2-specific autoreactive clonotypes appeared among same-patient CSF and blood CD4+ clonotypes. Some memory CD4+ repertoires had no autoreactive clone sequences.

CDR1 LGHNA and CDR2 YNFKEQ come from the germline V gene. Germline trimming cut 0 bases from V and 6 bases from J; bases unmatched to any gene: 3. CDR3 length: 16 amino acids. Only in-frame clones appear in the TCRdb table, and some are missing; sequencing was by immunoSEQ multiplex PCR. The sample has tens of thousands of clones; over 80% are singletons. Input material: CD45RA- memory CD4+ T cells from PBMCs. V and J are TRBV4-2 and TRBJ2-2; TRBD1 matches 11 bases. The sequence derives from a human donor with narcolepsy. This CDR3 is CASSQDGTGGPGELFF. The CDR3 nucleotides read TGTGCCAGCAGCCAAGATGGGACAGGGGGGCCCGGGGAGCTGTTTTTT.